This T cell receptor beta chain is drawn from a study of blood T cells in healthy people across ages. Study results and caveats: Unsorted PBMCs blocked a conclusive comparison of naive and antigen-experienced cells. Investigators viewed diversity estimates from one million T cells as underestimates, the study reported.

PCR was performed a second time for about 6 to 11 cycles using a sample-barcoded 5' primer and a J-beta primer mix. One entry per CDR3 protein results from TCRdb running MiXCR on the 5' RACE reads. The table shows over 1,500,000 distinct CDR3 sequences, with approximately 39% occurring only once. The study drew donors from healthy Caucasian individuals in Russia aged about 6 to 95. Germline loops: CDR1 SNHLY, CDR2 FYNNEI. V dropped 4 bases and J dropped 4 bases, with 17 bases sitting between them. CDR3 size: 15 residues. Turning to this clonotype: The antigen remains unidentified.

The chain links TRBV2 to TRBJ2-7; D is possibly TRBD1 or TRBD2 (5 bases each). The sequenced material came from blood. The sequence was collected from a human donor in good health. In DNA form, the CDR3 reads TGTGCCAGCAGTGCGGGGCAGGGTATTAGGTACGAGCAGTACTTC. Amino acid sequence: CASSAGQGIRYEQYF. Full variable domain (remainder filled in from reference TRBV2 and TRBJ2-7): EPEVTQTPSHQVTQMGQEVILRCVPISNHLYFYWYRQILGQKVEFLVSFYNNEISEKSEIFDDQFSVERPDGSNFTLKIRSTKLEDSAMYFCASSAGQGIRYEQYFGPGTRLTVT.